Below, 13 T cell receptor beta chains from the same sample are listed, as sequenced in a study of early T cells in non-severe SARS-CoV-2 infection. Using its own MiXCR run on the 5' RACE reads, TCRdb lists one record per CDR3 protein. Of roughly 67,000 distinct CDR3 sequences in the sample, 12% were seen once. The sequenced sample was whole blood. The source of these receptors is an adult who was a healthcare worker with PCR-confirmed SARS-CoV-2 infection or an uninfected control (not recorded which).

The sample holds a few counts of this clonotype. CDR3 in DNA: TGTGCCAGCTCACCACTTTTGGCAGGTGAAGAGACCCAGTACTTC. This gives the protein CASSPLLAGEETQYF. This chain joins TRBV18 and TRBJ2-5; D gene ambiguous. V was shortened by 1 base and J by 3 bases, with 12 bases between the two germline ends. CDR1 KGHSH and CDR2 LQKENI come from the germline V gene. The CDR3 covers 15 residues.

The chain combines TRBV6-4 with TRBJ1-1, with D possibly matching TRBD1 (6 bases). CDR3 length equals 15 residues. Trimming cost V 4 bases and J 0 bases, with 12 bases left between them. The germline V gene has CDR1 MRHNA and CDR2 SNTAGT. CDR3 protein: CASSAGALMNTEAFF. The CDR3 nucleotides are TGTGCCAGCAGTGCGGGGGCTCTAATGAACACTGAAGCTTTCTTT.

The chain recombines TRBV3-1 with TRBJ2-7; 9 nucleotides line up with TRBD1. V shed 4 bases and J 2 bases; nucleotides not matched to a gene: 3. Germline V CDR1 and CDR2: LGHDT, YNNKEL (reference sequence). This CDR3 contains 14 residues. CDR3 region: CASSPGQGPYEQYF. CDR3 DNA sequence: TGTGCCAGCAGCCCGGGACAGGGCCCCTACGAGCAGTACTTC.

This clonotype occurred many times. The genes are TRBV7-2 and TRBJ2-7; possibly TRBD1 for D (6 bases). The CDR3 is 17 residues long. Germline V lookup: CDR1 SGHTA, CDR2 FQGNSA. Trimming pared 2 bases from V and 0 bases from J, leaving 17 bases between. The DNA of the CDR3 is TGTGCCAGCAGCTTACCGGGACACTCCAGGAGCTCCTACGAGCAGTACTTC. It specifies CASSLPGHSRSSYEQYF.

This chain uses TRBV9 with TRBJ2-1; D is perhaps TRBD1 or TRBD2 (5 bases each). This CDR3 is 15 amino acids long. The V gene's germline CDR1 is SGDLS and CDR2 YYNGEE. With 4 bases removed from V and 0 bases from J, the gap between germline ends came to 11 bases. Here the CDR3 DNA reads TGTGCCAGCAGCTCCTCAGGGACCTCCTACAATGAGCAGTTCTTC. It translates to CASSSSGTSYNEQFF.

This clonotype was detected many times. The rearrangement uses TRBV6-5 and TRBJ1-5, with 9 positions matching TRBD1. Germline CDR1 and CDR2: MNHEY and SVGAGI. The trim removed 6 bases at V and 1 base at J, leaving 4 bases unmatched. The CDR3 length is 15 residues. The CDR3 bases are TGTGCCAGCAGCACGACAGGGGGGAGCAATCAGCCCCAGCATTTT. Amino acids: CASSTTGGSNQPQHF.

This clonotype was counted ten times or more. V gene TRBV21-1 combines with J gene TRBJ2-7; the D call in the table, TRBD2, was not verified against the DNA. TRBV21-1 is a pseudogene. This CDR3 comprises 17 residues. The CDR3 bases are TGTGCCAGCAGCAAAGGCCCGGAGGGAGGGGGCTGCTACGAGCAGTACTTC. Residues: CASSKGPEGGGCYEQYF.

The table lists this clonotype with a few counts. This chain connects TRBV5-5 to TRBJ1-1; the D gene is possibly TRBD1 (6 bases). The V end was cut by 2 bases, the J end by 6 bases, with 11 bases between. Germline V gives CDR1 SGHKS, CDR2 YYEKEE (reference sequence). The length of the CDR3 is 13 residues. The CDR3 DNA sequence: TGTGCCAGCAGCTTTCACAGACAGGCTGAAGCTTTCTTT. Protein: CASSFHRQAEAFF.

This clonotype was counted many times. The gene calls are TRBV10-1 and TRBJ2-3, with D maybe TRBD1 (5 bases). This CDR3 has 14 amino acids. V was clipped by 6 bases and J by 0 bases, with 10 bases between them. Germline CDR1 WNHNN, CDR2 SYGVQD (reference sequence). The CDR3: CASRVDTSTDTQYF. CDR3 nucleotide sequence: TGCGCCAGCAGGGTGGACACTAGCACAGATACGCAGTATTTT.

The chain's CDR3 is CASSLIGAGDTQYF. Here the CDR3 DNA reads TGTGCCAGCAGCTTAATCGGAGCCGGAGATACGCAGTATTTT. The chain combines TRBV7-2 with TRBJ2-3; unclear D gene. The V gene's germline CDR1 is SGHTA and CDR2 FQGNSA. The CDR3 is 14 residues long. Trimming removed 2 bases at V and 5 bases at J, with 11 bases between.

The chain has TRBV2 and TRBJ1-6, with 9 nucleotides matching TRBD1. V lost 8 bases to trimming and J lost 7 bases; unmatched junction nucleotides: 6. CDR1 and CDR2 from the germline V gene are SNHLY and FYNNEI. This CDR3 has 14 amino acids. The CDR3 coding sequence is TGTGCCAGCCGCCGAACAGGGGGCAATTCACCCCTCCACTTT. It codes for CASRRTGGNSPLHF.

This clonotype was counted only a few times. V gene TRBV7-2 combines with J gene TRBJ2-7, with a possible D match to TRBD1 (5 bases). This CDR3 has 15 amino acids. Germline CDR1 and CDR2: SGHTA and FQGNSA. V was cut by 5 bases and J by 2 bases, with 16 bases left in between. The CDR3 loop reads CASSLQGGPPYEQYF. The DNA of the CDR3 is TGTGCCAGCAGCCTCCAGGGTGGACCCCCCTACGAGCAGTACTTC. The full variable domain, its missing parts supplied by reference TRBV7-2 and TRBJ2-7, is GAGVSQSPSNKVTEKGKDVELRCDPISGHTALYWYRQSLGQGLEFLIYFQGNSAPDKSGLPSDRFSAERTGGSVSTLTIQRTQQEDSAVYLCASSLQGGPPYEQYFGPGTRLTVT.

This clonotype was observed a few times. The genes are TRBV20-1 and TRBJ1-5; D is ambiguous. The germline V gene has CDR1 DFQATT and CDR2 SNEGSKA (reference sequence). The V end lost 4 bases, the J end lost 4 bases, and 11 bases lay between the germline ends. This CDR3 contains 13 residues. The CDR3 DNA reads TGCAGTGCTATGAACCGGAGGAATCAGCCCCAGCATTTT. Residues: CSAMNRRNQPQHF.